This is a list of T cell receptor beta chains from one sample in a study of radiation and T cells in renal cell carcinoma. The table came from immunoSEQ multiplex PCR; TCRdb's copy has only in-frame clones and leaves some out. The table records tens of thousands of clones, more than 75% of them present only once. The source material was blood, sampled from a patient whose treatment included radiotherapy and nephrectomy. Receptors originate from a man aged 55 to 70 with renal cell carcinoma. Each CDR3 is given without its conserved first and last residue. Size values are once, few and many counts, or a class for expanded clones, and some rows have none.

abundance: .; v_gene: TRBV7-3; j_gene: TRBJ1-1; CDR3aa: ASSLYQGDTEAF
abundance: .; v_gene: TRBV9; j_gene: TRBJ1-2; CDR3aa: ASSVAWQANYGYT
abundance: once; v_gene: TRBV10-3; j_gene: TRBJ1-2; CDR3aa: AISESGSAGVHGYT
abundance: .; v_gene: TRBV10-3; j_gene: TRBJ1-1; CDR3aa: AISESGTTNTEAF
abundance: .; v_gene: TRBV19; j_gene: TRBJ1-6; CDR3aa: ATSTGGTSSYNSPLH
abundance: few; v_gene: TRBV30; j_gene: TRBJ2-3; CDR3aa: AWSVDAVSDTQY
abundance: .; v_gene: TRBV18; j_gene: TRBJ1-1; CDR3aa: ASSPLRENTEAF
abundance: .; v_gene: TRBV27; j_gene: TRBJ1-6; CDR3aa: ASASNRASPLH
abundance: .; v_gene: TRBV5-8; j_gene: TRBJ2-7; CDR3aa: ASSRRTKNTYEQY
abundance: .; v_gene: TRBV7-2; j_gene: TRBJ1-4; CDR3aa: ASSFATATNEKLF
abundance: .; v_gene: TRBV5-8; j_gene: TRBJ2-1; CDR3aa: ASRSRGGENEQF
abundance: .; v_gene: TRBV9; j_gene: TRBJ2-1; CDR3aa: ASSVSSGSSYNEQF
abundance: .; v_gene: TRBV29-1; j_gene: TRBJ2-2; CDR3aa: SVWGLAPNTGELF
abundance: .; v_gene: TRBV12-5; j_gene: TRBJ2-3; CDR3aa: ASGLPPADTQY
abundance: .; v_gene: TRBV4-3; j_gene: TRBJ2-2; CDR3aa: ASSQVILRQGAPGELF
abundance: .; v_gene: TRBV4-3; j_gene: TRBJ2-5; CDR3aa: ASSQLLVPTQY
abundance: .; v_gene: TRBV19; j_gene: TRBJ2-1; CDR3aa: ASSTGLAGVMYNEQF
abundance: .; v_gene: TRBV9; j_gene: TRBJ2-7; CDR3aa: ASSVGPAVYEQY
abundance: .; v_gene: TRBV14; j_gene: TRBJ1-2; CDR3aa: ASSNYRGSYGYT
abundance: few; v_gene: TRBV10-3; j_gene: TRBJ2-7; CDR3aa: AISESGYEQY
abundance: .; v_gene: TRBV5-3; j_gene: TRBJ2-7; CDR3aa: ARSGQRGYGVYEQY
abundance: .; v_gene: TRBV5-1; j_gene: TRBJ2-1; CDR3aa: ASRAGTGSLEQF
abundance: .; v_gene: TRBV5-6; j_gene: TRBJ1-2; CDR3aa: ASIPGQGAPYGYT
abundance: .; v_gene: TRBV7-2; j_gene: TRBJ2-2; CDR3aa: ASRLRGGTGELF
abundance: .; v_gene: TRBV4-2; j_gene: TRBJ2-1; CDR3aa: ASSYWTSGSSYNEQF
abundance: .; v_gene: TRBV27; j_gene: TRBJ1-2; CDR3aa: ASSFLHSSRRGYT
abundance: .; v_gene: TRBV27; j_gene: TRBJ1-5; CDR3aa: ASSPDSFGNQPQH
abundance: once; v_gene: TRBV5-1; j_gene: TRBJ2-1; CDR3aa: ASSYVGTSGYNEQF
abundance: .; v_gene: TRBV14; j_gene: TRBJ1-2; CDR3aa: ASSVDYYYGYT
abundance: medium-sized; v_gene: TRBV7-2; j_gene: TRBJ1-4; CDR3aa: ASSSRGTNEKLF
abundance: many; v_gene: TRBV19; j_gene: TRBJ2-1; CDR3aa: ASQALAGASYNEQF
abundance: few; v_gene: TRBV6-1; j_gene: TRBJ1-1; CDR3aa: ASSENLVVTEAF
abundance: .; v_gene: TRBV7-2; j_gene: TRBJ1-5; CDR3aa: ASSLGTPATAQH
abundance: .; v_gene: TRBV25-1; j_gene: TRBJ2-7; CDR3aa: ASSSGLSYEQY
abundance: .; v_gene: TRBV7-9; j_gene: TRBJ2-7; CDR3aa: ASSWGTGGHEQY
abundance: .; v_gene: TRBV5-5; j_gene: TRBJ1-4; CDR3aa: ASSRVGTREKLF
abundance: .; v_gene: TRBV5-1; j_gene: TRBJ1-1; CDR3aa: ASSLVAGATEAF
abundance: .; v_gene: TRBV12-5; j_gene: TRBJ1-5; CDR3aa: ASGVHQPQH
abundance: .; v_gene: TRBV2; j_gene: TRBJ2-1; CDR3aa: ASRPSSGRAYNEQF
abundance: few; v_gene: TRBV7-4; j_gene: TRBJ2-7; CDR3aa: ASSLAMTSGSVFYEQY
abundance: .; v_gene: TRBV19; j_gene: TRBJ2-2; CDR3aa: ASRDWRQYTGELF
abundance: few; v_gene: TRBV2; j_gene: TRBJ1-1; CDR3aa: ASRQGAGNTEAF
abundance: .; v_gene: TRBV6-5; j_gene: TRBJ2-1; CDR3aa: ASSYQKVAGQF
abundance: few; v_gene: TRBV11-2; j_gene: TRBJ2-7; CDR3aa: ASSLDQESAHEQY
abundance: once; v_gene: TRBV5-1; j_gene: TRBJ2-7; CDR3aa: ASRTQPLGSYEQY
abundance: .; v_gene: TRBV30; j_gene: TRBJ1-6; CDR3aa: AWSLTASSPLH
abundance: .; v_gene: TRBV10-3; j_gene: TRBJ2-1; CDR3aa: AISDSGGPGNEQF
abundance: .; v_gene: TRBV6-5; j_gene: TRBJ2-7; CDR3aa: ASSYSGGEQY
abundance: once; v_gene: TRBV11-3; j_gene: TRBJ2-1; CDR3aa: ASSLDLAGPNEQF
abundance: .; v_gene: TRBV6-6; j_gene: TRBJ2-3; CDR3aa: ASSPGGRTDTQY